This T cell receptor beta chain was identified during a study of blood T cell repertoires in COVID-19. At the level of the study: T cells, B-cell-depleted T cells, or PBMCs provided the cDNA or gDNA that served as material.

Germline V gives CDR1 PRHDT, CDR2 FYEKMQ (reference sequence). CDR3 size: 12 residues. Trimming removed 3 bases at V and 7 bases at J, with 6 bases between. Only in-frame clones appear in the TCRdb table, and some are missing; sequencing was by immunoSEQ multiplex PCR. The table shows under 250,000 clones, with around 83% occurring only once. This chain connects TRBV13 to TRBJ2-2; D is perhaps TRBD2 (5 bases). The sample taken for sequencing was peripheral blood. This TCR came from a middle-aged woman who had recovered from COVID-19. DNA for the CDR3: TGTGCCAGCAGCTTGAGCGGCGGGGAGCTGTTTTTT. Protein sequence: CASSLSGGELFF. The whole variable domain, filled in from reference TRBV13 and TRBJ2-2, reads AAGVIQSPRHLIKEKRETATLKCYPIPRHDTVYWYQQGPGQDPQFLISFYEKMQSDKGSIPDRFSAQQFSDYHSELNMSSLELGDSALYFCASSLSGGELFFGEGSRLTVL.